This TCR beta chain was identified during a study of tumor T cells in aggressive B-cell lymphoma. Assay used: immunoSEQ multiplex PCR; TCRdb lists only in-frame clones, some missing. The sample has 2,500 to 3,500 clones; 85% to 90% are singletons. This clone was seen a handful of times. This TCR came from an adult with diffuse large B cell lymphoma. Sequenced sample: tumor tissue.

CDR3 nucleotide sequence: TGTGCCAGTAGCCCTACAGGGCTAGGAAACACCATATATTTT. It specifies CASSPTGLGNTIYF. The rearrangement links TRBV19 to TRBJ1-3, with a tentative D call TRBD1 (6 bases). V was pared by 6 bases and J by 4 bases, with 13 bases between. CDR1 is LNHDA and CDR2 is SQIVND in the germline V gene (reference sequence). The CDR3 runs to 14 residues.